This TCR beta chain was captured by sequencing in a study of T cells in Graves' hyperthyroidism and ophthalmopathy. Study-level results: Ophthalmopathy was separated from stable hyperthyroidism by a 13 V-J model.

Notes on this clonotype: No antigen is known for it.

The hyperthyroidism patients had all been newly diagnosed, and their disease duration was under 2 months. Their ages ranged from 18 to 65 years. Amplification yielded TCR beta CDR3 regions, with RNA transcripts as the source. First-round RT-PCR targeting the TCR CDR3 was performed with the HTBI primer set. TCRdb ran MiXCR on the multiplex PCR reads and lists one entry per CDR3 protein. Here the sample spans under 350,000 distinct CDR3 sequences, around a sixth being singletons. Trimming removed 7 bases from V and 9 bases from J, with 16 bases in between. Per the germline V gene, CDR1 is SQVTM and CDR2 is ANQGSEA. This CDR3 has 12 amino acids.

Sequencing was done on a sample of blood. The chain employs TRBV29-1 and TRBJ2-1; D could derive from TRBD1 or TRBD2 (5 bases each). The TCR sequence derives from a woman in her fifties or sixties with Graves' hyperthyroidism. CDR3 protein: CSASLVGGEQFF. The CDR3 DNA follows: TGCAGCGCATCACTAGTTGGGGGTGAGCAGTTCTTC.